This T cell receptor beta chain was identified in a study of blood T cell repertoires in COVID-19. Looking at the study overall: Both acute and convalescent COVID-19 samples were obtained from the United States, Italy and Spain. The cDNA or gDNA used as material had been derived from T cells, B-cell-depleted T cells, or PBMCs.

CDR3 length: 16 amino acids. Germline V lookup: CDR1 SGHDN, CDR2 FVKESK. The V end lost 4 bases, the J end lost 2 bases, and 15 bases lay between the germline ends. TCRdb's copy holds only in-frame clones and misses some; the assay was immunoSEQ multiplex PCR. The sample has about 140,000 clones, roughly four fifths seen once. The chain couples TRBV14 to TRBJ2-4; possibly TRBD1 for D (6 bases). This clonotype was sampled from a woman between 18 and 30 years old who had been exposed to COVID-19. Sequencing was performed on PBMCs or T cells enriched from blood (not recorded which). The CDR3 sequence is CASSPTGKGPKNIQYF. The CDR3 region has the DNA TGTGCCAGCAGCCCTACAGGGAAGGGGCCCAAAAACATTCAGTACTTC.